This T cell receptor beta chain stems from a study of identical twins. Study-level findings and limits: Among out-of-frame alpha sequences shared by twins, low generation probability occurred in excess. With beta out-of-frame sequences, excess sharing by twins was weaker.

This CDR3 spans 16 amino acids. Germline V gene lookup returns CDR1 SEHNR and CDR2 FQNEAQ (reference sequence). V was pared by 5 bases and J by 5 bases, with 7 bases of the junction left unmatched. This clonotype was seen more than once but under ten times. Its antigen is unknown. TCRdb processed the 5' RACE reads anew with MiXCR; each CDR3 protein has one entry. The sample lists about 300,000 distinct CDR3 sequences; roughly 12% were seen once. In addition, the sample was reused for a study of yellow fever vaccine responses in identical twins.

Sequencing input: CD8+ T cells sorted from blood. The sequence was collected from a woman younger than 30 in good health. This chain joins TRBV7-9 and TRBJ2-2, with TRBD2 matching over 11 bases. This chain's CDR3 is CASSPPTSGRTGELFF. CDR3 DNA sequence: TGTGCCAGCAGCCCACCCACTAGCGGGAGAACCGGGGAGCTGTTTTTT. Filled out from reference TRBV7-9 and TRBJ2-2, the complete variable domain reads DTGVSQNPRHKITKRGQNVTFRCDPISEHNRLYWYRQTLGQGPEFLTYFQNEAQLEKSRLLSDRFSAERPKGSFSTLEIQRTEQGDSAMYLCASSPPTSGRTGELFFGEGSRLTVL.